This TCR beta chain was recovered during a study of blood T cell repertoires in COVID-19. Repertoires were generated with immunoSEQ multiplex PCR, while TCRdb's copy carries only in-frame clones and drops some. The table shows around 250,000 clones, with approximately 89% occurring only once. This clone appeared a single time. Trimming removed 3 bases at V and 2 bases at J, with 7 bases between. The length of the CDR3 is 13 residues. CDR1 and CDR2 from the germline V gene are KGHSH and LQKENI. The receptor was isolated from a woman aged 40 to 49 with acute COVID-19. The sequencing input was PBMCs or T cells enriched from blood (not recorded which). This rearrangement joins TRBV18 to TRBJ1-2, with unresolved D. CDR3 coding DNA: TGTGCCAGCTCACCGGAACAGAACTATGGCTACACCTTC. Its translation: CASSPEQNYGYTF.